This is a list of T cell receptor beta chains from one sample in a study of post-analysis software for immune sequencing data. TCRdb reprocessed the PCR reads with MiXCR, giving one entry per CDR3 protein. The data show hundreds of thousands of distinct CDR3 sequences, 45% seen once. The sample was blood. These receptors were obtained from a girl aged 10 to 17 with multiple sclerosis. Each CDR3 is given with its conserved first and last residue. Fields, in order: CDR3 DNA, CDR3 protein, D gene, V gene, J gene, clone size. A D gene is named only where the DNA matches it firmly. Not all rows give a size; the values are once, few, many and, for expanded clones, a class.

TGCAGTGCTAGAGATGTGGAGGCGGGAGGGCCCGAAAATGAGCAGTTCTTC,CSARDVEAGGPENEQFF,TRBD2,TRBV20-1,TRBJ2-1,few
TGTGCCAGCAGTGACTCGAAAGGGCACACCGGGGAGCTGTTTTTT,CASSDSKGHTGELFF,NA,TRBV6-4,TRBJ2-2,NA
TGTGCCAGCAGTCGATATCGACAGGGGAGCCCTGATGAAGCTTTCTTT,CASSRYRQGSPDEAFF,TRBD1,TRBV6-5,TRBJ1-1,few
TGTGCCAGCAGTAATCCCCGACTAGCGGTGGGCGAGGAGCTGTTTTTT,CASSNPRLAVGEELFF,TRBD2,TRBV6-2/TRBV6-3,TRBJ2-2,NA
TGTGCCAGCAGAGTAGACAGGACCTACGAGCAGTACTTC,CASRVDRTYEQYF,NA,TRBV2,TRBJ2-7,few
TGTGCCAGCAGCTTAAATTCGGCTAGCGGGCGATACAATGAGCAGTTCTTC,CASSLNSASGRYNEQFF,TRBD2,TRBV7-6,TRBJ2-1,NA
TGTGCCAGCAGTTCTCGAGACAGGGGGCGACGTGGCTACACCTTC,CASSSRDRGRRGYTF,TRBD1,TRBV27,TRBJ1-2,NA
TGCGCCAGCAGCCAAGATAGTTGGCGGAAGGATGGGAATGGGCAGTTCTTC,CASSQDSWRKDGNGQFF,NA,TRBV4-1,TRBJ2-1,NA
TGTGCCAGCAGTGAAGGTTGGCAAGGGATCGCTGAAGCTTTCTTT,CASSEGWQGIAEAFF,NA,TRBV25-1,TRBJ1-1,NA
TGTGCCAGCAGCTTAAGAGGTGCTAGCGGGAGTTTGGATACGCAGTATTTT,CASSLRGASGSLDTQYF,TRBD2,TRBV7-3,TRBJ2-3,NA
TGTGCTAGTGGGGTGGGACAGGGGCTCGTGGGAGATACGCAGTATTTT,CASGVGQGLVGDTQYF,TRBD1,TRBV12-5,TRBJ2-3,NA
TGTGCCAGCAGCGTAGAGAGGGGACGAGAAAACATTCAGTACTTC,CASSVERGRENIQYF,NA,TRBV9,TRBJ2-4,NA
TGTGCCACCACTAACGGAGGGCTCCACACTGAAGCTTTCTTT,CATTNGGLHTEAFF,NA,TRBV28,TRBJ1-1,once
TGTGCCAGCAGCTCCCGGGACAGGGGAATATTCTATGGCTACACCTTC,CASSSRDRGIFYGYTF,TRBD1,TRBV7-2,TRBJ1-2,NA
TGCAGCGTTGAGGGACAGGGGATCTATGGCTACACCTTC,CSVEGQGIYGYTF,TRBD1,TRBV29-1,TRBJ1-2,few
TGCGCCAGCACCCAGGACAGCCCGACCTATGGCTACACCTTC,CASTQDSPTYGYTF,NA,TRBV5-1,TRBJ1-2,once
TGTGCCAGCAGTTTTGTACCCGAGCAGTACTTC,CASSFVPEQYF,NA,TRBV27,TRBJ2-7,once
TGTGCCAGCAGGATAAAGGGATACGAGCAGTACTTC,CASRIKGYEQYF,NA,TRBV28,TRBJ2-7,NA
TGTGCCAGCTCACCACCGATGAGGGTCGAGCAGTACTTC,CASSPPMRVEQYF,NA,TRBV18,TRBJ2-7,NA
TGTGCCAGCAGTATAGACAGGCGGGAGGAGCAGTACTTC,CASSIDRREEQYF,NA,TRBV2,TRBJ2-7,NA
TGTGCCAGCCACAGCGTCCCCCTCCAAGAGACCCAGTACTTC,CASHSVPLQETQYF,NA,TRBV9,TRBJ2-5,NA
TGCAGCGTTGAAGAGGGGTATAGTCTTAAGACTGAAGCTTTCTTT,CSVEEGYSLKTEAFF,NA,TRBV29-1,TRBJ1-1,NA
TGTGCCAGCAGTGAGGGGGCCAGCGATAATCAGCCCCAGCATTTT,CASSEGASDNQPQHF,NA,TRBV2,TRBJ1-5,NA
TGCAGTACTAGAGGAGGAGGCAGGGCGGTCCACGAGCAGTACTTC,CSTRGGGRAVHEQYF,NA,TRBV20-1,TRBJ2-7,NA
TGCAGCGTTGTAGCAGGGGCAACTAATGAAAAACTGTTTTTT,CSVVAGATNEKLFF,NA,TRBV29-1,TRBJ1-4,many
TGTGCCTGGAGGGTTGCAGGAAACATCTACGAGCAGTACTTC,CAWRVAGNIYEQYF,NA,TRBV30,TRBJ2-7,NA
TGTGCCAGCAGTTACTTGGGCCTCATAGGACAAACCAGCACCTACAATGAGCAGTTCTTC,CASSYLGLIGQTSTYNEQFF,NA,TRBV6-5,TRBJ2-1,NA
TGCGCCAGCAGCCAAAACAGGGGCGGAGTGTACACCTTC,CASSQNRGGVYTF,TRBD1,TRBV4-1,TRBJ1-2,few
TGTGCCAGACAGCACCGGGCCACGAAGGGTGAAGCTTTCTTT,CARQHRATKGEAFF,NA,TRBV2,TRBJ1-1,NA
TGCGCCAGCAGCTTGTTCGAAGCGGGACAGGTGAAAGAGACCCAGTACTTC,CASSLFEAGQVKETQYF,NA,TRBV5-1,TRBJ2-5,NA
TGTGCCAGCAGTACGAGGACAGGCCTAGCCAATCAGCCCCAGCATTTT,CASSTRTGLANQPQHF,TRBD1,TRBV6-2/TRBV6-3,TRBJ1-5,few
TGTGCCAGCAGCTTTAGTACAGGGCTCATATACTCTGGGGCCAACGTCCTGACTTTC,CASSFSTGLIYSGANVLTF,NA,TRBV7-9,TRBJ2-6,NA
TGTGCCAGCAGCTCCTTTAGGGACTTTGAGGGTCTTTATGAGCAGTACTTC,CASSSFRDFEGLYEQYF,NA,TRBV13,TRBJ2-7,NA
TGTGCCTGGAGTGCACGTCTAAACAATGAGCAGTTCTTC,CAWSARLNNEQFF,NA,TRBV30,TRBJ2-1,NA
TGTGCCAGTATGCCCGGGACAGTTTTCAGTGAGCAGTTCTTC,CASMPGTVFSEQFF,TRBD1,TRBV2,TRBJ2-1,NA
TGCGCCAGCAGCTTTTGGCAGGAGGCCTACGAGCAGTACTTC,CASSFWQEAYEQYF,NA,TRBV5-1,TRBJ2-7,NA
TGTGCCAGCAGCCATACAGGCGGGGGTGTGGATACGCAGTATTTT,CASSHTGGGVDTQYF,TRBD2,TRBV7-3,TRBJ2-3,NA
TGTGCCAGCAGCTTTAAAGTGGGGGGCCCAGCGGGAGGGCTGTACGAGCAGTACTTC,CASSFKVGGPAGGLYEQYF,TRBD2,TRBV7-2,TRBJ2-7,NA
TGCAGTGCTCATTTACCGGGACTAGCGGGAAATGAGCAGTTCTTC,CSAHLPGLAGNEQFF,TRBD2,TRBV20-1,TRBJ2-1,few
TGCGCCAGCAGCCAAGATGGGACGGGGAAAGAGACCCAGTACTTC,CASSQDGTGKETQYF,NA,TRBV4-1,TRBJ2-5,few
TGCAGTGCTAGGTCAGGGGGGAACTACAATGAGCAGTTCTTC,CSARSGGNYNEQFF,NA,TRBV20-1,TRBJ2-1,NA
TGTGCCAGCAGTTTAAAGGGGCAGGGATCCTATGGCTACACCTTC,CASSLKGQGSYGYTF,NA,TRBV12-3/TRBV12-4,TRBJ1-2,few
TGCGCCAGCAGCCCCAAAAGCGAGCCTAGCACAGATACGCAGTATTTT,CASSPKSEPSTDTQYF,NA,TRBV5-1,TRBJ2-3,NA